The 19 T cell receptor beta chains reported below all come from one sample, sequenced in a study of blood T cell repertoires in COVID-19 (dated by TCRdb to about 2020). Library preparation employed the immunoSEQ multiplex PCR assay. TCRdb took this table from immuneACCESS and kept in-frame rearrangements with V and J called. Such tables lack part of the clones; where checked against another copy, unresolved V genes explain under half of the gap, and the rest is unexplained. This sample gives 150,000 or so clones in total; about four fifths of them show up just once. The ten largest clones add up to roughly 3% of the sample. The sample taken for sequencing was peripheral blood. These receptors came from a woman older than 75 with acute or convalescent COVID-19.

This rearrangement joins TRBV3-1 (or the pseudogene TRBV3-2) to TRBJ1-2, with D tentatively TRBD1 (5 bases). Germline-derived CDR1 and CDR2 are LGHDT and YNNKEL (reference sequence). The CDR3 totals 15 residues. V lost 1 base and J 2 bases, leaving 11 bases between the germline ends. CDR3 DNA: TGTGCCAGCAGCCAAGGGGCAGGGCTCAACTATGGCTACACCTTC. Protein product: CASSQGAGLNYGYTF.

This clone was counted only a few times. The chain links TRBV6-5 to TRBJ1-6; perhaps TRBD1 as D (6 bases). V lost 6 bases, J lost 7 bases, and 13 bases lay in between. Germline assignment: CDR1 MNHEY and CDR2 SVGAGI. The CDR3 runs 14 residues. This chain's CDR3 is CASRPGQWNSPLHF. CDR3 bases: TGTGCCAGCAGGCCCGGACAGTGGAATTCACCCCTCCACTTT.

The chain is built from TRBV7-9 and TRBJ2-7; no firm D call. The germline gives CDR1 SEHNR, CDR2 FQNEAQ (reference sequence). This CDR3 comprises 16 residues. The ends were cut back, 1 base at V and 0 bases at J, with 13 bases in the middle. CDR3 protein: CASSLVGGRSSYEQYF. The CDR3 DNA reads TGTGCCAGCAGCTTAGTTGGCGGCCGTAGCTCCTACGAGCAGTACTTC.

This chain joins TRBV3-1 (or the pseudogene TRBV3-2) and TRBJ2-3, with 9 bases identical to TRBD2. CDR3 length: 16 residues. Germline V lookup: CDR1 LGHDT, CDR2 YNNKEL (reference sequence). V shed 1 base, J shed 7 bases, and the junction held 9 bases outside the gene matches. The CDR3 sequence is CASSQGSAGGLNTQYF. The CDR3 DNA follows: TGTGCCAGCAGCCAAGGTTCGGCGGGGGGGCTAAATACGCAGTATTTT.

The CDR3 reads CASRNLQGAGNTIYF. The CDR3 DNA reads TGCGCCAGCAGGAACCTACAGGGGGCTGGAAACACCATATATTTT. The chain links TRBV5-1 to TRBJ1-3, with 8 bases aligning to TRBD1. The CDR3 extends over 15 amino acids. V shed 5 bases and J 2 bases; nucleotides not matched to a gene: 6. Germline CDR1 reads SGHRS; CDR2 reads YFSETQ.

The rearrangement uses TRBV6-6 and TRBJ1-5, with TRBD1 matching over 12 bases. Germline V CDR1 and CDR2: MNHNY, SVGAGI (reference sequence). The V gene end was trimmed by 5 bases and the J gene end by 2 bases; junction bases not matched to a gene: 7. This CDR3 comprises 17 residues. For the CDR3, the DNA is TGTGCCAGCAGTCGGGGACAGGGGGCTGGAGGCAATCAGCCCCAGCATTTT. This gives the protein CASSRGQGAGGNQPQHF.

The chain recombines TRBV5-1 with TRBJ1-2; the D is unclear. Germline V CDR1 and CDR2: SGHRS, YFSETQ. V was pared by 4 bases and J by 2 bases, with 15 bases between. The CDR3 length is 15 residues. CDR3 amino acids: CASSIGSRENYGYTF. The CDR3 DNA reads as TGCGCCAGCAGCATAGGCTCGAGGGAGAACTATGGCTACACCTTC.

In DNA form, the CDR3 reads TGTGCCAGCAGCTTACTAGGGGCGAACACCGGGGAGCTGTTTTTT. Encoded protein: CASSLLGANTGELFF. This chain uses TRBV7-9 with TRBJ2-2; possibly TRBD1 for D (5 bases). Deletions cut 2 bases from V and 0 bases from J, with 7 bases between. This CDR3 has 15 residues. Germline CDR1 and CDR2: SEHNR and FQNEAQ (reference sequence).

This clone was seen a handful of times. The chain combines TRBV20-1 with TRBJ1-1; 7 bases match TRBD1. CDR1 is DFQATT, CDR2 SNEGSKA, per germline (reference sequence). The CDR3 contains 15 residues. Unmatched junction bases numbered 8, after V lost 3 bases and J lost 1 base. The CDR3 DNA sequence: TGCAGTGCTAGTTCGACAGGGAGCTCGAACACTGAAGCTTTCTTT. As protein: CSASSTGSSNTEAFF.

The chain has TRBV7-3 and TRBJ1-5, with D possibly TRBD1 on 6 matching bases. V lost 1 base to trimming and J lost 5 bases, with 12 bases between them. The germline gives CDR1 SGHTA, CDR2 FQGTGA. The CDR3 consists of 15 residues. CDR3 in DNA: TGTGCCAGCAGCTTAATCGGCAGGGGAGATCAGCCCCAGCATTTT. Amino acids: CASSLIGRGDQPQHF.

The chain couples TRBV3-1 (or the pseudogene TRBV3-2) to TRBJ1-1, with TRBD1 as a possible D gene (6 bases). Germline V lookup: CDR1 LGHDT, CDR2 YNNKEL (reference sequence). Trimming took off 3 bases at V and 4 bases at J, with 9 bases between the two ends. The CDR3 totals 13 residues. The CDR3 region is CASSQSRGTEAFF. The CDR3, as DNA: TGTGCCAGCAGCCAGTCCAGGGGCACTGAAGCTTTCTTT.

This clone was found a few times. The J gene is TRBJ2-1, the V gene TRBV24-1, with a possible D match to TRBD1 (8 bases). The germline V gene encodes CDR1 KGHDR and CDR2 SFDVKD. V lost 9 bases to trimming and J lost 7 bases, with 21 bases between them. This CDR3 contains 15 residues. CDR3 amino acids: CATSTGGAGSNEQFF. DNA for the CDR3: TGTGCCACCTCCACAGGGGGGGCGGGTTCGAATGAGCAGTTCTTC.

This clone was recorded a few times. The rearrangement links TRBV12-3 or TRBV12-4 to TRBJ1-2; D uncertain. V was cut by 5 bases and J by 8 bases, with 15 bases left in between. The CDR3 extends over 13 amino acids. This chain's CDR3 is CASSQRSGWGYTF. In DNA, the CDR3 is TGTGCCAGCAGTCAACGGTCAGGATGGGGCTACACCTTC.

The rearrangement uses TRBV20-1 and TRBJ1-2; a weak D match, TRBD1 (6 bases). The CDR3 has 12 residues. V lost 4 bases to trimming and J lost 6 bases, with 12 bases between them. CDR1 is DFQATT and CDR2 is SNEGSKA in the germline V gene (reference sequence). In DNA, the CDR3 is TGCAGTGCTAATGAGGGGGGGAATGGCTACACCTTC. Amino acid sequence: CSANEGGNGYTF.

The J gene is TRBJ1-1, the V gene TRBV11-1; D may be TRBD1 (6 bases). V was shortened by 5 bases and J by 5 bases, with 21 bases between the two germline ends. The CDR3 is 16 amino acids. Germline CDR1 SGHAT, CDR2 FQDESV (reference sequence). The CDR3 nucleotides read TGTGCCAGCAGCCTCATCCCCAGGGGTACTCGGACTGAAGCTTTCTTT. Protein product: CASSLIPRGTRTEAFF.

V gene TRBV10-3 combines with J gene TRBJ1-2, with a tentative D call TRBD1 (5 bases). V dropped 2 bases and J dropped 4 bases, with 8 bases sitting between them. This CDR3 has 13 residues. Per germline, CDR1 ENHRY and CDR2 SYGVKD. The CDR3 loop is CAISEGDSYGYTF. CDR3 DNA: TGTGCCATCAGTGAGGGGGACTCCTATGGCTACACCTTC.

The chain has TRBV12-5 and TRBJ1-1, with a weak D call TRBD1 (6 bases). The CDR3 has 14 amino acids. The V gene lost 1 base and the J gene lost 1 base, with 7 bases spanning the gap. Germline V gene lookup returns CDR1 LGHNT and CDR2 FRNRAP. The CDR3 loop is CASGLGQENTEAFF. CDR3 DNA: TGTGCTAGTGGTTTGGGACAGGAGAACACTGAAGCTTTCTTT.

CDR3 nucleotide sequence: TGTGCCAGCAGGCCCGGACAGGGGATGAACACTGAAGCTTTCTTT. Its translation is CASRPGQGMNTEAFF. The chain links TRBV2 to TRBJ1-1, with TRBD1 matching 9 bases. Unmatched junction bases numbered 5, after V lost 6 bases and J lost 0 bases. The CDR3 runs to 15 residues. Germline CDR1 and CDR2: SNHLY and FYNNEI.

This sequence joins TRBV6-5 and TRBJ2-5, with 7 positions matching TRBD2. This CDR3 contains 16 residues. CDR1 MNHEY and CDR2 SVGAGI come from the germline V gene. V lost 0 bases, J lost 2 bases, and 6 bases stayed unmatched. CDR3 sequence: CASSYSLKRGQETQYF. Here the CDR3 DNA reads TGTGCCAGCAGTTACTCGTTGAAGCGGGGACAAGAGACCCAGTACTTC.